Listed here are 7 T cell receptor beta chains from one sample, sequenced in a study of CD8 T cells in ankylosing spondylitis. From the 5' RACE reads, TCRdb called clonotypes with MiXCR, one entry per CDR3 protein. The sample has 100,000 to 150,000 distinct CDR3 sequences, 9.3% seen once. The sample was blood, either unsorted or a sorted T cell fraction (not recorded which). The receptors come from a male donor with ankylosing spondylitis or in good health (not recorded which).

The gene calls are TRBV7-2 and TRBJ1-4; D gene ambiguous. Germline V lookup: CDR1 SGHTA, CDR2 FQGNSA. Trimming shortened V by 5 bases and J by 0 bases, and 13 bases separated the two germline ends. The CDR3 consists of 16 residues. The DNA of the CDR3 is TGTGCCAGCAGCCGGGGAGGTAGCACAACTAATGAAAAACTGTTTTTT. It yields the protein CASSRGGSTTNEKLFF. The full variable domain, with the rest looked up from reference TRBV7-2 and TRBJ1-4, is GAGVSQSPSNKVTEKGKDVELRCDPISGHTALYWYRQSLGQGLEFLIYFQGNSAPDKSGLPSDRFSAERTGGSVSTLTIQRTQQEDSAVYLCASSRGGSTTNEKLFFGSGTQLSVL.

This clonotype was observed many times. This chain links TRBV10-3 with TRBJ2-7; 9 bases agree with TRBD2. Trimming took 4 bases from V and 6 from J; bases not matched to a gene: 10. Germline CDR1 and CDR2: ENHRY and SYGVKD. This CDR3 has 15 residues. The CDR3 loop reads CAISVSSGGYSEQYF. The CDR3 nucleotides read TGTGCCATCAGTGTCAGTAGCGGGGGCTACTCCGAGCAGTACTTC.

There are many counts of this clonotype. V usage is TRBV7-8 and J usage is TRBJ2-4; D gene unclear. The germline CDR1 and CDR2 sequences are SGHVS and FQNEAQ. Trimming removed 5 bases from V and 0 bases from J, with 11 bases in between. The CDR3 sequence is 15 residues long. The CDR3 is CASSLDAIAKNIQYF. For the CDR3, the DNA is TGTGCCAGCAGCCTGGACGCCATAGCCAAAAACATTCAGTACTTC.

V is TRBV28 and J is TRBJ1-5; D might be TRBD1 (5 bases). Per the germline V gene, CDR1 is MDHEN and CDR2 is SYDVKM. Trimming removed 5 bases from V and 2 bases from J, with 13 bases in between. The CDR3 is 15 amino acids. DNA for the CDR3: TGTGCCAGCAGTCTGGGGGGGATGCGCAATCAGCCCCAGCATTTT. It is translated as CASSLGGMRNQPQHF.

At least ten counts were recorded for this clonotype. This chain joins TRBV15 and TRBJ2-1; D not resolved. Germline-derived CDR1 and CDR2 are LNHNV and YYDKDF (reference sequence). This CDR3 is 14 amino acids long. Trimming left V 0 bases short and J 3 bases short, with 6 bases between. The CDR3 coding sequence is TGTGCCACCAGCAGAGATCTACGCTACAATGAGCAGTTCTTC. It is translated as CATSRDLRYNEQFF.

The rearrangement uses TRBV5-6 and TRBJ2-1, with D perhaps given as TRBD1 or TRBD2 (6 bases each). Germline V gene sequence: CDR1 SGHDT, CDR2 YYEEEE. CDR3 length equals 15 residues. V lost 0 bases, J lost 5 bases, and 12 bases lay in between. The CDR3: CASSLGGAVDNEQFF. CDR3 nucleotides: TGTGCCAGCAGCTTGGGGGGGGCAGTGGACAATGAGCAGTTCTTC.

The sample holds many counts of this clonotype. The J gene is TRBJ2-7, the V gene TRBV7-2; TRBD1 aligns across 7 bases. Germline-derived CDR1 and CDR2 are SGHTA and FQGNSA. The CDR3 is made up of 14 amino acids. The J segment lost 3 bases and the V segment lost 4 bases, leaving 6 bases of the junction unmatched. DNA of the CDR3: TGTGCCAGCAGCTCCGCCACAGGGGACTACGAGCAGTACTTC. This codes for CASSSATGDYEQYF.